The T cell receptor beta chain described here comes from a study of cytomegalovirus exposure and HLA in healthy donors. This clone has only a few counts. Its target is unknown. The PCR used 60 Vbeta and 13 Jbeta primers. Sequencing used immunoSEQ multiplex PCR; TCRdb keeps in-frame clones, though not all of them. The sample records under 100,000 clones, 76% being singletons. General observations from the study: Many donors carried some public TCRs, although rarity characterized most TCR sequences.

Per germline, CDR1 SGHAT and CDR2 FQDESV (reference sequence). The CDR3 spans 16 residues. V trimming: 4 bases; J trimming: 4 bases; junction bases outside the gene matches: 10. The V call is TRBV11-1, the J call TRBJ1-2; 9 bases fit TRBD1. The TCR was taken from a man aged 40-50 years in good health and CMV-seronegative. Sequencing was performed on PBMCs. The CDR3 reads CASSSTGTGKFYGYTF. The DNA of the CDR3 is TGTGCCAGCAGCTCAACCGGGACAGGGAAGTTCTATGGCTACACCTTC.